These 21 T cell receptor beta chains originate from one sample sequenced in a study of T cell changes during pregnancy in multiple sclerosis. TCRdb keeps only in-frame clones here, not all; method: immunoSEQ multiplex PCR. The repertoire consists of some 48,000 clones, with 85% to 95% occurring once and the leading ten covering 5.5% to 7%. This sample comprised CD8+ T cells from peripheral blood mononuclear cells, obtained in the first trimester of pregnancy. Source of these receptors: a female donor with multiple sclerosis, enrolled in a pregnancy study.

The chain joins TRBV29-1 to TRBJ1-1, with a weak D call TRBD1 (5 bases). Germline V gene lookup returns CDR1 SQVTM and CDR2 ANQGSEA. CDR3 length equals 11 residues. The V and J ends lost 5 bases and 1 base respectively, with 5 bases between them. The CDR3, as DNA: TGCAGCGTTACAGGGAACACTGAAGCTTTCTTT. Its protein product is CSVTGNTEAFF.

This chain links TRBV9 with TRBJ2-2; possibly TRBD2 for D (5 bases). The CDR3 runs to 20 residues. V was pared by 0 bases and J by 3 bases, with 24 bases between. The germline V gene has CDR1 SGDLS and CDR2 YYNGEE. In nucleotides, the CDR3 is TGTGCCAGCAGCGTAGACGCCCGACCCCGGGGAAGCGGCGACACCGGGGAGCTGTTTTTT. Translating gives CASSVDARPRGSGDTGELFF.

The chain links TRBV6-5 to TRBJ1-2; TRBD1 agrees at 7 bases. The CDR3 is 15 residues long. Germline CDR1 MNHEY, CDR2 SVGAGI. V lost 6 bases to trimming and J lost 4 bases; unmatched junction nucleotides: 11. The CDR3 reads CASRNRGAGPYGYTF. Written as DNA, the CDR3 is TGTGCCAGCAGGAACAGGGGAGCCGGGCCCTATGGCTACACCTTC.

The V gene is TRBV4-1, the J gene TRBJ2-7; 9 positions agree with TRBD2. CDR1 and CDR2 (germline): MGHRA, YSYEKL. CDR3 length equals 16 residues. After removal of 0 bases from V and 6 bases from J, the junction contained 9 bases not matched to a gene. The CDR3 here is CASSQDGSGSTIEQYF. The CDR3 bases are TGCGCCAGCAGCCAAGACGGTAGCGGGAGCACGATCGAGCAGTACTTC.

This chain uses TRBV7-8 with TRBJ1-2; the D is unclear. This CDR3 contains 13 residues. Germline lookup yields CDR1 SGHVS and CDR2 FQNEAQ. V was pared by 6 bases and J by 3 bases, with 11 bases between. The DNA for the CDR3 is TGTGCCAGCAGGGGTGGGCTGGACTATGGCTACACCTTC. Its translation: CASRGGLDYGYTF.

This clone came up once. This chain links TRBV28 with TRBJ1-2, with 11 bases that match TRBD1. The CDR3 consists of 18 residues. V was clipped by 5 bases and J by 0 bases; unmatched bases: 11. The germline gives CDR1 MDHEN, CDR2 SYDVKM. CDR3: CASSPMEGTGGTNYGYTF. In DNA, the CDR3 is TGTGCCAGCAGTCCAATGGAGGGGACAGGGGGTACTAACTATGGCTACACCTTC.

The sample holds one count of this clone. The gene calls are TRBV5-4 and TRBJ2-7, with a weak D call TRBD2 (6 bases). The CDR3 extends over 14 amino acids. From germline, CDR1 is SGHNT and CDR2 YYREEE (reference sequence). Between the trimmed V and J ends, which lost 0 bases and 6 bases, there was a span of 13 bases. As DNA, the CDR3 is TGTGCCAGCAGCTTGGGCGGGGTCCTCACCGAGCAGTACTTC. Translation gives CASSLGGVLTEQYF. The variable domain in full, with the rest retrieved from reference TRBV5-4 and TRBJ2-7, is ETGVTQSPTHLIKTRGQQVTLRCSSQSGHNTVSWYQQALGQGPQFIFQYYREEENGRGNFPPRFSGLQFPNYSSELNVNALELDDSALYLCASSLGGVLTEQYFGPGTRLTVT.

This clone was seen only once. This chain connects TRBV2 to TRBJ1-6; TRBD1 is a possible D gene (5 bases). The CDR3 contains 14 residues. In germline, CDR1 is SNHLY, CDR2 FYNNEI. V lost 3 bases and J 7 bases, leaving 10 bases between the germline ends. Written as DNA, the CDR3 is TGTGCCAGCAGTGAGTCCAGGGTCAATTCACCCCTCCACTTT. Its protein is CASSESRVNSPLHF.

This chain uses TRBV2 with TRBJ2-1, with 15 bases that match TRBD2. The V gene's germline CDR1 is SNHLY and CDR2 FYNNEI. Trimming at V came to 8 bases and at J to 6 bases, leaving 5 bases not matched to a gene. The CDR3 runs to 15 residues. The CDR3 sequence is CASGGTSGRSNEQFF. The CDR3 coding sequence is TGTGCCAGCGGAGGGACTAGCGGGAGGTCCAATGAGCAGTTCTTC. The full variable domain, completed using reference TRBV2 and TRBJ2-1, is EPEVTQTPSHQVTQMGQEVILRCVPISNHLYFYWYRQILGQKVEFLVSFYNNEISEKSEIFDDQFSVERPDGSNFTLKIRSTKLEDSAMYFCASGGTSGRSNEQFFGPGTRLTVL.

The chain links TRBV7-9 to TRBJ2-1; 10 bases line up with TRBD2. Germline lookup yields CDR1 SEHNR and CDR2 FQNEAQ (reference sequence). Unmatched junction bases numbered 8, after V lost 3 bases and J lost 9 bases. This CDR3 is 15 amino acids long. The CDR3 DNA follows: TGTGCCAGCAGCTTTCTACCTAGCGGGAGTATTGAGCAGTTCTTC. This translates into CASSFLPSGSIEQFF.

This chain links TRBV9 with TRBJ2-1; the match to TRBD2 covers 10 bases. The CDR3 covers 17 residues. With V trimmed by 4 bases and J by 4 bases, 11 bases remained unmatched. Germline V lookup: CDR1 SGDLS, CDR2 YYNGEE. CDR3 sequence: CASSSRTTSGSYNEQFF. Here the CDR3 DNA reads TGTGCCAGCAGCTCCCGCACGACTAGCGGGTCTTACAATGAGCAGTTCTTC.

The chain joins TRBV6-4 to TRBJ2-3; 10 bases are a match to TRBD2. Per the germline V gene, CDR1 is MRHNA and CDR2 is SNTAGT. With 4 bases clipped from V and 1 base from J, the junction kept 2 bases outside the gene matches. The CDR3 sequence is 15 residues long. This CDR3 reads CASSVAGGGTDTQYF. In DNA form, the CDR3 reads TGTGCCAGCAGTGTAGCGGGAGGCGGCACAGATACGCAGTATTTT.

V and J are TRBV7-8 and TRBJ2-7, with a weak D call TRBD1 (5 bases). CDR3 length equals 13 residues. Germline V lookup: CDR1 SGHVS, CDR2 FQNEAQ. Between the trimmed V and J ends, which lost 5 bases and 4 bases, there was a span of 12 bases. The CDR3 spells CASSPETVYEQYF. The CDR3 DNA sequence: TGTGCCAGCAGCCCCGAGACAGTTTACGAGCAGTACTTC.

The V call is TRBV2, the J call TRBJ2-1, with 9 positions matching TRBD2. The trim removed 5 bases at V and 13 bases at J, leaving 3 bases unmatched. Germline V CDR1 and CDR2: SNHLY, FYNNEI. This CDR3 is built from 11 residues. The CDR3 loop is CASSQTSGQFF. The CDR3 coding sequence is TGTGCCAGCAGTCAGACTAGCGGACAGTTCTTC.

The chain links TRBV6-1 to TRBJ2-7, with TRBD2 as a possible D gene (6 bases). V was trimmed by 2 bases and J by 9 bases, leaving 20 bases between them. The CDR3 has 15 amino acids. Germline V gives CDR1 MNHNS, CDR2 SASEGT. CDR3 in amino acids: CASSELMGVREGQYF. The CDR3 DNA reads as TGTGCCAGCAGTGAATTGATGGGTGTGCGGGAAGGGCAGTACTTC.

In this sample, this clone turned up once. The chain has TRBV7-5 and TRBJ2-1; no check of the table's D call, TRBD2, against the DNA was made. TRBV7-5 is a listed pseudogene. The length of the CDR3 is 16 residues. CDR3 amino acids: CVRSLVPSGGDNEQFF. The CDR3 DNA reads as TGTGTCAGAAGCTTAGTTCCCAGTGGAGGGGACAATGAGCAGTTCTTC.

This chain connects TRBV5-4 to TRBJ1-1; D is undetermined. Trimming took off 0 bases at V and 0 bases at J, with 21 bases between the two ends. The CDR3 has 19 amino acids. In germline, CDR1 is SGHNT, CDR2 YYREEE (reference sequence). The CDR3 sequence is CASSLGWGGDGIMNTEAFF. The CDR3 nucleotides read TGTGCCAGCAGCTTGGGGTGGGGAGGCGACGGGATTATGAACACTGAAGCTTTCTTT. Combining the CDR3 with reference TRBV5-4 and TRBJ1-1 gives the whole variable domain ETGVTQSPTHLIKTRGQQVTLRCSSQSGHNTVSWYQQALGQGPQFIFQYYREEENGRGNFPPRFSGLQFPNYSSELNVNALELDDSALYLCASSLGWGGDGIMNTEAFFGQGTRLTVV.

This sequence joins TRBV18 and TRBJ1-1, with 7 bases fitting TRBD1. Germline CDR1 is KGHSH and CDR2 is LQKENI. Trimming cost V 6 bases and J 5 bases; bases outside gene matches: 15. The CDR3 extends over 16 amino acids. The CDR3 spells CASSLAPTTGKTEAFF. CDR3 bases: TGTGCCAGCTCCCTAGCTCCGACGACAGGGAAAACTGAAGCTTTCTTT. Full variable domain (outside the CDR3, taken from reference TRBV18 and TRBJ1-1): NAGVMQNPRHLVRRRGQEARLRCSPMKGHSHVYWYRQLPEEGLKFMVYLQKENIIDESGMPKERFSAEFPKEGPSILRIQQVVRGDSAAYFCASSLAPTTGKTEAFFGQGTRLTVV.

This chain connects TRBV7-8 to TRBJ2-4; D is perhaps TRBD2 (6 bases). The germline V gene encodes CDR1 SGHVS and CDR2 FQNEAQ. V was trimmed by 5 bases and J by 7 bases, leaving 24 bases between them. The CDR3 has 17 residues. In DNA form, the CDR3 reads TGTGCCAGCAGCCTCTTCGGGGGTTCGCCCGTCGGGAACATTCAGTACTTC. Encoded protein: CASSLFGGSPVGNIQYF.

The CDR3 is CASSVGGGAADTQYF. CDR3 coding DNA: TGTGCCAGCAGCGTAGGGGGAGGGGCAGCAGATACGCAGTATTTT. The V gene is TRBV9, the J gene TRBJ2-3; TRBD2 aligns across 7 bases. V lost 0 bases, J lost 4 bases, and 5 bases stayed unmatched. The CDR3 totals 15 residues. The germline gives CDR1 SGDLS, CDR2 YYNGEE.

This chain links TRBV6-1 with TRBJ2-7, with 10 bases fitting TRBD1. Trimming at V came to 6 bases and at J to 1 base, leaving 6 bases not matched to a gene. Germline CDR1 is MNHNS and CDR2 is SASEGT. The CDR3 sequence is 15 residues long. The CDR3 loop is CASRTGTGASYEQYF. In nucleotides, the CDR3 is TGTGCCAGCAGAACCGGGACAGGGGCTTCCTACGAGCAGTACTTC.